This is a list of T cell receptor beta chains from one sample in a study of CD8+CD57+ T cells in acquired aplastic anemia. TCRdb analysed the reads with MiXCR anew, one entry per CDR3 protein. This sample has hundreds of thousands of distinct CDR3 sequences, with 65% to 80% found just once. Material for sequencing was sorted CD4+, CD8+, or CD8+CD57+ T cells (not recorded which) from PBMCs. These TCRs come from a human donor in good health, serving as a control. The CDR3 runs from the conserved cysteine through the conserved F or W. D genes are given only for firm matches. Some rows mark clone size as missing; the rest say once, few, many or name a class of expanded clone.

clone size: NA
J gene: TRBJ2-5
D gene: NA
V gene: TRBV5-1
CDR3 DNA: TGCGCCAGCAGCTCCAGGTACGCTGCATCGGAGACCCAGTACTTC
CDR3 protein: CASSSRYAASETQYF

clone size: NA
J gene: TRBJ1-3
D gene: NA
V gene: TRBV19
CDR3 DNA: TGTGCCATTAGTGGGTACAGGGTCGCTGGTCACACCCTATATTTT
CDR3 protein: CAISGYRVAGHTLYF

clone size: NA
J gene: TRBJ2-7
D gene: TRBD2
V gene: TRBV7-2
CDR3 DNA: TGTGCCAGGAGCCGCAGTAGCGGGGACTCCTACGAGCAGTACTTC
CDR3 protein: CARSRSSGDSYEQYF

clone size: NA
J gene: TRBJ1-5
D gene: NA
V gene: TRBV7-9
CDR3 DNA: TGTGCCAGCACCTGGGGGGGGCCCACAGATACGCAGCATTTT
CDR3 protein: CASTWGGPTDTQHF

clone size: many
J gene: TRBJ1-6
D gene: TRBD1
V gene: TRBV30
CDR3 DNA: TGTGCCTGGGCCCGACAGGGGGATTCACCCCTCCACTTT
CDR3 protein: CAWARQGDSPLHF

clone size: NA
J gene: TRBJ1-5
D gene: NA
V gene: TRBV20-1
CDR3 DNA: TGCAGTGCTATAACGACAGTCCCTAATCAGCCCCAGCATTTT
CDR3 protein: CSAITTVPNQPQHF

clone size: NA
J gene: TRBJ1-5
D gene: TRBD1
V gene: TRBV20-1
CDR3 DNA: TGCAGTGCTATGGACCTTGGAGGGGGCGGGCCCCAGCATTTT
CDR3 protein: CSAMDLGGGGPQHF

clone size: NA
J gene: TRBJ2-5
D gene: NA
V gene: TRBV7-3
CDR3 DNA: TGTGCCAGCAGCTCCAAGGGCCCTACGGGGGGCGGTGAGACCCAGTACTTC
CDR3 protein: CASSSKGPTGGGETQYF

clone size: many
J gene: TRBJ2-5
D gene: NA
V gene: TRBV3-1
CDR3 DNA: TGTGCCAGCAGCCAAGAAGCGTCGGGAAAGACCCAGTACTTC
CDR3 protein: CASSQEASGKTQYF

clone size: NA
J gene: TRBJ2-1
D gene: NA
V gene: TRBV4-1
CDR3 DNA: TGCGCCAGCAGCCAAGCAGACAGGAGCTCCTACAATGAGCAGTTCTTC
CDR3 protein: CASSQADRSSYNEQFF

clone size: NA
J gene: TRBJ2-7
D gene: NA
V gene: TRBV19
CDR3 DNA: TGTGCCAGTAGGGAGGCAGCGACCTACGAGCAGTACTTC
CDR3 protein: CASREAATYEQYF

clone size: NA
J gene: TRBJ1-6
D gene: NA
V gene: TRBV2
CDR3 DNA: TGTGCCAGCAGTGATGACAAGTCTTCAACCGAACACTTT
CDR3 protein: CASSDDKSSTEHF